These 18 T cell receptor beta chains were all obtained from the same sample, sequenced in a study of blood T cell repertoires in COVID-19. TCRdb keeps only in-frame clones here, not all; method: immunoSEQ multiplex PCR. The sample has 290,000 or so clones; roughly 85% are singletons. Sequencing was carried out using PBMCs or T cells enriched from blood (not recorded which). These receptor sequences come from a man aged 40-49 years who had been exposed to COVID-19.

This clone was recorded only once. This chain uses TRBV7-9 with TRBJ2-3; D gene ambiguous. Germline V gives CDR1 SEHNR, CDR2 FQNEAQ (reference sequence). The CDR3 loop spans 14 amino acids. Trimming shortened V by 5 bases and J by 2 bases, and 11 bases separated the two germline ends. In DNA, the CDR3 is TGTGCCAGCAGCGTAGGCGGAAACACAGATACGCAGTATTTT. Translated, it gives CASSVGGNTDTQYF. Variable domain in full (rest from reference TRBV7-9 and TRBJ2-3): DTGVSQNPRHKITKRGQNVTFRCDPISEHNRLYWYRQTLGQGPEFLTYFQNEAQLEKSRLLSDRFSAERPKGSFSTLEIQRTEQGDSAMYLCASSVGGNTDTQYFGPGTRLTVL.

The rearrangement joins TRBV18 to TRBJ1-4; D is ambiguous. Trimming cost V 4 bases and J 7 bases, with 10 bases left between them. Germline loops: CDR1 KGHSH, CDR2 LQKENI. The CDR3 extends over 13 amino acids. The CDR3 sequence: CASSRGGSEKLFF. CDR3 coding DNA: TGTGCCAGCTCACGGGGAGGGAGTGAAAAACTGTTTTTT.

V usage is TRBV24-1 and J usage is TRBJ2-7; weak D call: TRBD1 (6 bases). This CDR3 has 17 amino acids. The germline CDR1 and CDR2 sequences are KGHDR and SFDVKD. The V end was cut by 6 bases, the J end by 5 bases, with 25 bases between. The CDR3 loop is CATSQGIHPFIGDEQYF. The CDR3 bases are TGTGCCACCAGTCAGGGGATCCACCCCTTCATCGGTGACGAGCAGTACTTC.

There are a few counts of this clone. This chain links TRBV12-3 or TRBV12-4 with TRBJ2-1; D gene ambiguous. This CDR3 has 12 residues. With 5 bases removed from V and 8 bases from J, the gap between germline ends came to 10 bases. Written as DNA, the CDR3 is TGTGCCAGCAGTCCGAGATGGTATGAGCAGTTCTTC. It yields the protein CASSPRWYEQFF.

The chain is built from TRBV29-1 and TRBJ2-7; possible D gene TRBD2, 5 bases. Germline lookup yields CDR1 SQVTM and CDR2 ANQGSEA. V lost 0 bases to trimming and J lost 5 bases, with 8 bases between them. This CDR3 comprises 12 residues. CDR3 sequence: CSVEETTNEQYF. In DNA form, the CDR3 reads TGCAGCGTTGAAGAGACTACGAACGAGCAGTACTTC.

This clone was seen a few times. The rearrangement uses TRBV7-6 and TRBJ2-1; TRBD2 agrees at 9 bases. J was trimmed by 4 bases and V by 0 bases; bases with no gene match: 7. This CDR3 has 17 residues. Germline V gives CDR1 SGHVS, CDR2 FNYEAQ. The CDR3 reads CASSLAGREGPYNEQFF. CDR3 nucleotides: TGTGCCAGCAGCTTAGCTGGGCGGGAGGGCCCTTACAATGAGCAGTTCTTC.

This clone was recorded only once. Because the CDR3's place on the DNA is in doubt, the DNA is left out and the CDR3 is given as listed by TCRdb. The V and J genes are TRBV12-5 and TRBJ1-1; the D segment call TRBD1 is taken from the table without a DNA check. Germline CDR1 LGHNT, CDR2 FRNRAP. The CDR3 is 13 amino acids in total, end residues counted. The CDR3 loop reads CASGLVGQGSIIF.

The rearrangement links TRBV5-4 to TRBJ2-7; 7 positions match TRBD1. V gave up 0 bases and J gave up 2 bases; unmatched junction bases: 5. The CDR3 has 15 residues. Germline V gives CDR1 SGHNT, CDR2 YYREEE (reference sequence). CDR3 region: CASSLEGQGAYEQYF. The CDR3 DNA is TGTGCCAGCAGCTTGGAAGGCCAGGGGGCCTACGAGCAGTACTTC.

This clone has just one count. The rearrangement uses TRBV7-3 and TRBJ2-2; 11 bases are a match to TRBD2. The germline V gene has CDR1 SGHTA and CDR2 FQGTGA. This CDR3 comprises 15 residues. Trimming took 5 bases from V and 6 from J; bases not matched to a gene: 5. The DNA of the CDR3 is TGTGCCAGCAGCGCCGGGACTAGCGGTGCCGGGGAGCTGTTTTTT. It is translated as CASSAGTSGAGELFF.

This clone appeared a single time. For the CDR3, the DNA is TGTGCCACCAGTGGCTATGCCGGGACAGGCTACAATGAGCAGTTCTTC. Its translation: CATSGYAGTGYNEQFF. The chain couples TRBV24-1 to TRBJ2-1; TRBD1 matches 8 bases. Germline CDR1 reads KGHDR; CDR2 reads SFDVKD. J was trimmed by 3 bases and V by 5 bases; bases with no gene match: 8. The CDR3 loop spans 16 amino acids.

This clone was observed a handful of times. In nucleotides, the CDR3 is TGTGCCACCAGAGGGACAGTTAACACTGAAGCTTTCTTT. This encodes CATRGTVNTEAFF. The V gene is TRBV24-1, the J gene TRBJ1-1; 7 positions agree with TRBD1. The length of the CDR3 is 13 residues. Per the germline V gene, CDR1 is KGHDR and CDR2 is SFDVKD. The V segment lost 7 bases and the J segment 2 bases; nucleotides outside the gene matches: 3.

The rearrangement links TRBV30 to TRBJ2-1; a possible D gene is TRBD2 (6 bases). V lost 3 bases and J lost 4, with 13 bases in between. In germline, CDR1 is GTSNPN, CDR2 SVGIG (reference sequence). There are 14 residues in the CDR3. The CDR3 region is CAWSRTTSYNEQFF. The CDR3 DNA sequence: TGTGCCTGGAGCCGGACTACCTCATACAATGAGCAGTTCTTC.

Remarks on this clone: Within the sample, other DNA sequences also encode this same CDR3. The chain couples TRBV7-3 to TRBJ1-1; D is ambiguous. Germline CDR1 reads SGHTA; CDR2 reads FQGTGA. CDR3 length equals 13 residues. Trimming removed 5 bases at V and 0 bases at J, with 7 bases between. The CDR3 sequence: CASSPTVNTEAFF. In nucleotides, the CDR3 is TGTGCCAGCAGCCCAACGGTGAACACTGAAGCTTTCTTT. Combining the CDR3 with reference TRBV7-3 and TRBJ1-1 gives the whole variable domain GAGVSQTPSNKVTEKGKYVELRCDPISGHTALYWYRQSLGQGPEFLIYFQGTGAADDSGLPNDRFFAVRPEGSVSTLKIQRTERGDSAVYLCASSPTVNTEAFFGQGTRLTVV.

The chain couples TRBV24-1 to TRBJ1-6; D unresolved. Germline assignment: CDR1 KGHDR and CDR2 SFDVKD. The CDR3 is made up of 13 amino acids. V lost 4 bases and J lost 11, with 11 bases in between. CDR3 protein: CATSEAGWAPLHF. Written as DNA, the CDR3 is TGTGCCACCAGTGAGGCCGGGTGGGCACCCCTCCACTTT.

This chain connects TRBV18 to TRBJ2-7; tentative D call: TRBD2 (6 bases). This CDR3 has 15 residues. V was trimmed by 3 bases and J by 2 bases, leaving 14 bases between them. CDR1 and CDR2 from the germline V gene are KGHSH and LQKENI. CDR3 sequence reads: CASSPGGGRTYEQYF. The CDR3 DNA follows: TGTGCCAGCTCACCGGGGGGTGGCAGGACCTACGAGCAGTACTTC.

The CDR3 reads CASSLRLDNEQFF. Here the CDR3 DNA reads TGTGCCAGCAGCTTGCGACTAGACAATGAGCAGTTCTTC. The V and J genes are TRBV7-9 and TRBJ2-1, with D perhaps TRBD2 (6 bases). CDR3 length: 13 residues. V gave up 3 bases and J gave up 5 bases, with 8 bases separating them. Germline assignment: CDR1 SEHNR and CDR2 FQNEAQ (reference sequence).

The CDR3 DNA sequence: TGTGCCAGCAGCGTACGGGTGGAGACCCAGTACTTC. Its protein is CASSVRVETQYF. The V gene is TRBV11-3, the J gene TRBJ2-5; the D is unclear. V was clipped by 5 bases and J by 5 bases, with 9 bases between them. The CDR3 sequence is 12 residues long. Germline V gene data show CDR1 as SGHNT and CDR2 as YENEEA.

The CDR3 DNA reads as TGCGCCAGCAGCCAAGGACAGGGTCGTACGAACACTGAAGCTTTCTTT. As protein: CASSQGQGRTNTEAFF. The V call is TRBV5-1, the J call TRBJ1-1, with TRBD1 matching 8 bases. The CDR3 extends over 16 amino acids. Looked up from germline, CDR1 is SGHRS and CDR2 is YFSETQ. V gave up 4 bases and J gave up 1 base; unmatched junction bases: 9.